This record covers a single TCR beta chain. What this receptor recognizes is not known. No qualities accompany the bases; no much larger clone lies one base away. This entry belongs to a study of blood T cells in healthy people across ages (dated by TCRdb to between 2015 and 2016). Regarding the research as a whole: In model experiments, template switching captured roughly one uniquely barcoded TCR beta cDNA molecule for every two T cells. Age-related changes in TCR beta repertoire diversity were measured in the study by deep sequencing normalized with unique cDNA molecular identifiers. Four age groups were formed from the donors: young (average approximately 15 years), middle-aged (approximately 42), aged (62) and long-lived (roughly 81). Using the same blood draw, the study looked at two additional independent replicas of 1 million unique cDNA reads for two donors, one aged 18 to 30 and the other aged 80 or older. Donors of different ages were randomly distributed across sequencing lanes to avoid experimental bias.

The library was prepared using 5' RACE. The listed sequencing device is Illumina HiSeq 2500. The second PCR ran for roughly 6 to 11 cycles and used a J-beta primer mix along with a sample-barcoded 5' primer. A template-switch 5' adaptor carrying 12 random nucleotides introduced a unique molecular identifier onto each TCR beta cDNA molecule. Each sample yielded at least 2.5 million CDR3-containing paired-end reads. All of the RNA was converted into first-strand cDNA using the Mint cDNA synthesis kit, with a TRBC-specific oligonucleotide serving as the primer. After uracil-DNA glycosylase treatment, a first 18-cycle PCR used universal primers M1SS and BC2_uni_R on all cDNA. Regarding the original processing steps: For normalization, 1 million high-quality reads were randomly selected from each sample, with every read carrying a distinct molecular identifier. Instead of being binned into consensus sequences, reads that shared molecular identifiers were thrown out. MiTCR, with a Q25 quality threshold and the strictest error-elimination algorithm, was used for CDR3 identification, clonotype clustering and error correction. A nonparametric unseen species model with Euler transformation was used to estimate a lower bound on total TCR beta diversity. In TCRdb, the public reads were trimmed at Q25 with fastp and aligned with MiXCR, with productive beta chains retained. CDR3 protein duplicates are merged, each entry listing the most common genes and DNA. The V and J calls were determined by TCRdb, not by the authors. The sample profile shows hundreds of thousands of distinct CDR3 sequences; roughly 44% of them were found once. The ten largest make up about a fifth of the sample.

Cut back by 6 bases and 6 bases, the V and J ends lie 15 bases apart. From the cysteine through the phenylalanine, the CDR3 covers 15 amino acids. CDR3 DNA only is kept here, 45 bases in frame from base 1. For CDR1 and CDR2, the germline V gene (reference sequence) lists MNHEY and SMNVEV. The study at large found these results: Total diversity estimates from one million sequenced T cells were considered lower bounds and underestimates. Compared with the aged group, the long-lived group had more naive CD4+ T cells, fewer expanded clones and increased TCR diversity, a pattern suggesting age selection. Because the CMV infection status of the donors was unknown, age-related changes in expanded clonotypes may potentially have been confounded. Observed TCR beta diversity per million T cells fell roughly linearly with age, and a significant reduction was already apparent by age roughly 41. Because profiling used bulk unsorted PBMCs, naive and antigen-experienced compartments could not be compared conclusively. There was a strong correlation between observed TCR beta diversity and the percentage of naive T cells measured by flow cytometry.

The roughly 39 donors, aged 6 to 90 years, were systemically healthy Caucasian individuals from Russia. Each donor gave about 11 milliliters of peripheral blood, drawn into EDTA-treated Vacutainer tubes. Ficoll-Paque density-gradient centrifugation was used to isolate PBMCs, with at least 6.5 million per sample. Total RNA, at least 5 micrograms per sample, was extracted from PBMCs with Trizol reagent. The percentages of naive CD45RAhigh/CD27high T cells were determined by flow cytometry on a PBMC aliquot from every donor. In this chain, TRBV27 is recombined with TRBJ1-6; no D gene can be assigned with confidence. The origin of this receptor is a man aged 60-69 years in good health. Input material: blood. The bases are TGTGCCAGCAGCCGCGCATCACTGATTAATTCACCCCTCCACTTT. It specifies CASSRASLINSPLHF.